This TCR beta chain comes out of a study of type 1 and type 2 diabetes patients. Across the study: T cells were magnetically sorted from PBMCs as CD4+ or CD8+ subsets. The study's findings and limits: Type 2 diabetes repertoires were more diverse than type 1 diabetes repertoires.

This clonotype appeared many times. The antigen is not known. The germline V gene encodes CDR1 WNHNN and CDR2 SYGVQD (reference sequence). The CDR3 sequence is 13 residues long. V dropped 3 bases and J dropped 7 bases, with 12 bases sitting between them. PCR was run on genomic DNA. Multiplex PCR with 30 forward and 13 reverse primers amplified the TCR beta CDR3. TCRdb reanalysed the multiplex PCR reads using MiXCR and keeps one entry per CDR3 protein. The profile shows around 300,000 distinct CDR3 sequences, approximately 50% of them singletons. This TCR was recovered from a man aged 18 to 29 with type 2 diabetes. The chain joins TRBV10-1 to TRBJ2-5; possibly TRBD2 for D (6 bases). Sequencing used peripheral blood mononuclear cells (PBMCs). CDR3 sequence reads: CASSDAGLGTQYF. The DNA for the CDR3 is TGCGCCAGCAGTGATGCGGGATTGGGGACCCAGTACTTC.